These T cell receptor beta chains were read from a single sample in a study of cytotoxic CD8 clonotypes in ibrutinib-treated CLL. Produced via immunoSEQ multiplex PCR; TCRdb's table is partial and in-frame only. There are approximately 320,000 clones in the sample; 67% occur only once, and roughly 6.7% lies in the top ten. The sample in question was PBMCs, obtained after 36 months of ibrutinib treatment. All receptors come from a human donor with chronic lymphocytic leukemia. Each CDR3 is given with its conserved first and last residue. D genes are given only for firm matches. Size tells how often a clone was seen (once, few, many) or the class of an expanded clone, and some rows leave it out.

v_gene,j_gene,abundance,d_gene,CDR3nt,CDR3aa
TRBV29-1,TRBJ2-7,NA,TRBD2,TGCAGCGTTGAACTTCGGTGGCTAGCGGGAGGGAGGGGCGAGCAGTACTTC,CSVELRWLAGGRGEQYF
TRBV5-5,TRBJ1-2,few,NA,TGTGCCAGCAGCTTGCTGGGCCTCCCCTATGGCTACACCTTC,CASSLLGLPYGYTF
TRBV18,TRBJ2-7,NA,NA,TGTGCCAGCTCACCGCTCGGGGACTACGAGCAGTACTTC,CASSPLGDYEQYF
TRBV11-2,TRBJ2-2,NA,NA,TGTGCCAGCAGCTTATGGGACACCGGGGAGCTGTTTTTT,CASSLWDTGELFF
TRBV11-2,TRBJ2-7,NA,TRBD2,TGTGCCAGCAGCCAACTCACGGGCGGGAGGGCCCACGAGCAGTACTTC,CASSQLTGGRAHEQYF
TRBV29-1,TRBJ2-5,NA,NA,TGCAGCGTTGAACCGACGACGGGGACCCAGTACTTC,CSVEPTTGTQYF
TRBV11-2,TRBJ2-3,NA,NA,TGTGCCAGCAGGCGGCCCGGAGATACGCAGTATTTT,CASRRPGDTQYF
TRBV2,TRBJ1-2,NA,NA,TGTGCCAGCAGTGAAGGAGGGGACAATAACTATGGCTACACCTTC,CASSEGGDNNYGYTF
TRBV19,TRBJ1-5,NA,TRBD1,TGTGCCAGTAGTATAGTGACAGGGGGCTACCCTAATCAGCCCCAGCATTTT,CASSIVTGGYPNQPQHF
TRBV4-1,TRBJ2-1,NA,NA,TGCGCCAGCAGCCAACGAAGGGGGGGGAGCAATGAGCAGTTCTTC,CASSQRRGGSNEQFF
TRBV5-1,TRBJ2-3,NA,NA,TGCGCCAGCAGTTTCGAGGGGGGGAGCCCTAGCACAGATACGCAGTATTTT,CASSFEGGSPSTDTQYF
TRBV19,TRBJ2-7,NA,NA,TGTGCCACCTCTCGCCGTGCTCACGAGCAGTACTTC,CATSRRAHEQYF
TRBV18,TRBJ2-7,NA,TRBD1,TGTGCCAGCTCACCGGACAGGGCGGGGCAGTACTTC,CASSPDRAGQYF
TRBV5-1,TRBJ2-3,NA,NA,TGCGCCAGCAGCTTTCGCATCCCAGATACGCAGTATTTT,CASSFRIPDTQYF
TRBV5-4,TRBJ2-7,few,TRBD1,TGTGCCAGCCGAGGGGGCCCTTACGAGCAGTACTTC,CASRGGPYEQYF
TRBV28,TRBJ2-7,NA,TRBD1,TGTGCCAGCAGCCCCGGGACAGCTAGCTCCTACGAGCAGTACTTC,CASSPGTASSYEQYF
TRBV18,TRBJ2-7,NA,NA,TGTGCCAGCTCACCACGCCCCGGGACATCAGGTTTCATAGGGCAGTACTTC,CASSPRPGTSGFIGQYF
TRBV7-3,TRBJ2-1,NA,NA,TGTGCCAGCAGCTCAACCCTTGCGGGAGAGCAGTTCTTC,CASSSTLAGEQFF
TRBV25-1,TRBJ2-4,NA,TRBD1,TGTGCCAGCAGAGGGGGCCCGAACATTCAGTACTTC,CASRGGPNIQYF
TRBV5-4,TRBJ1-5,NA,TRBD1,TGTGCCAGCAGCCAGGACAGGGGAGGACAGCCCCAGCATTTT,CASSQDRGGQPQHF
TRBV7-9,TRBJ2-7,few,TRBD1,TGTGCCAGCAGCTCCGGACAGGGGGCCACCTACGAGCAGTACTTC,CASSSGQGATYEQYF
TRBV9,TRBJ2-2,NA,NA,TGTGCCAGCAGCGGAAAGGCGGCCACCGGGGAGCTGTTTTTT,CASSGKAATGELFF
TRBV18,TRBJ2-1,NA,NA,TGTGCCAGCTCCACCAAGGGGTTTGGTAGCGATGAGCAGTTCTTC,CASSTKGFGSDEQFF
TRBV20-1,TRBJ2-3,NA,NA,TGCAGTGCTAGAGGACGGGGTACGCAGTATTTT,CSARGRGTQYF
TRBV10-2,TRBJ2-1,NA,NA,TGCGCCAGCAGTGAAAGACAAAGCTGGCCCAATGAGCAGTTCTTC,CASSERQSWPNEQFF
TRBV11-2,TRBJ2-3,NA,TRBD2,TGTGCCAGCAGCAGAAAGATGGGACTAGCGGGAGGTTGGACAGATACGCAGTATTTT,CASSRKMGLAGGWTDTQYF
TRBV4-1,TRBJ2-1,NA,NA,TGCGCCAGCACCCCAATATTGCGGGGCCACAATGAGCAGTTCTTC,CASTPILRGHNEQFF
TRBV11-2,TRBJ2-7,NA,NA,TGTGCCAGCAGCTTAGGGCGGGCCCTCTCCTACGAGCAGTACTTC,CASSLGRALSYEQYF
TRBV5-5,TRBJ2-2,few,NA,TGTGCCAGCAACCCTTACACCGGGGAGCTGTTTTTT,CASNPYTGELFF
TRBV6-6,TRBJ2-1,NA,NA,TGTGCCAGCAGTTACTCGATGATCCAGGGGAACAATGAGCAGTTCTTC,CASSYSMIQGNNEQFF
TRBV7-2,TRBJ2-3,NA,NA,TGTGCCAGCAGCTTAGTGAGGGTGGGACGGTGGGCAGATACGCAGTATTTT,CASSLVRVGRWADTQYF
TRBV29-1,TRBJ2-1,NA,NA,TGCAGCGTGATAGCGGAGGACTCCTACAATGAGCAGTTCTTC,CSVIAEDSYNEQFF
TRBV29-1,TRBJ1-2,NA,NA,TGCAGCGTTGAAGTAACCAGCGGCTACACCTTC,CSVEVTSGYTF
TRBV7-9,TRBJ2-1,once,NA,TGTGCCAGCAGCGAAGGGGGGTTCAATGAGCAGTTCTTC,CASSEGGFNEQFF
TRBV25-1,TRBJ2-2,NA,NA,TGTGCCAGCAGTGAATTGGTCACCGGGGAGCTGTTTTTT,CASSELVTGELFF
TRBV19,TRBJ1-2,NA,TRBD1,TGTGCCAGTAGCCATGAAGGGACAGGGATCTATGGCTACACCTTC,CASSHEGTGIYGYTF
TRBV4-1,TRBJ2-6,NA,NA,TGCGCCAGCAACCGGTTTGATCAGGCTGGGGCCAACGTCCTGACTTTC,CASNRFDQAGANVLTF
TRBV7-3,TRBJ2-3,NA,NA,TGTGCCAGCAGCCGACCGGACGACACAGATACGCAGTATTTT,CASSRPDDTDTQYF
TRBV7-6,TRBJ1-2,NA,TRBD1,TGTGCCAGCAGCTTAGCGACAGGGGTCGGCTACACCTTC,CASSLATGVGYTF
TRBV29-1,TRBJ2-1,NA,NA,TGCAGCGTTACTACTAGTTACAATGAGCAGTTCTTC,CSVTTSYNEQFF
TRBV7-6,TRBJ2-7,NA,NA,TGTGCCAGCAGCTTAGTCCTGGATTCAGGCGAGCAGTACTTC,CASSLVLDSGEQYF
TRBV2,TRBJ1-2,few,TRBD1,TGTGCCAGCGCCACGCAGGGGGACTATGGCTACACCTTC,CASATQGDYGYTF
TRBV6-1,TRBJ1-1,NA,TRBD1,TGTGCCAGCCCGAGGGGGACAGGGTGGGACACTGAAGCTTTCTTT,CASPRGTGWDTEAFF
TRBV5-1,TRBJ2-5,NA,TRBD2,TGCGCCAGCAGCTTGGGTGGTAGCGGGGTGTTTCTGGAGACCCAGTACTTC,CASSLGGSGVFLETQYF
TRBV6-1,TRBJ1-4,few,NA,TGTGCCAGCAGCGAGACGTTAGACGAAAAACTGTTTTTT,CASSETLDEKLFF
TRBV2,TRBJ2-5,few,NA,TGTGCCAGCAAAGTCAGGGCTCTCCAAGAGACCCAGTACTTC,CASKVRALQETQYF
TRBV27,TRBJ2-7,NA,TRBD2,TGTGCCAGCAGTTTAGCTAGCGGTGGATACGAGCAGTACTTC,CASSLASGGYEQYF